This record concerns one TCR beta chain sequence. Its antigen is currently unknown. These data originate in a study of cytomegalovirus exposure and HLA in healthy donors. General observations from the study: What TCR beta sequences reportedly achieved was accurate prediction of HLA-A and HLA-B alleles in most subjects.

Primers for the PCR totalled 60 Vbeta and 13 Jbeta. The data were produced by immunoSEQ multiplex PCR, yet TCRdb's version contains in-frame clones alone and is incomplete. Seen here are over 150,000 clones, about four fifths observed once, and the top ten hold 1%. The CDR3 has 14 amino acids. The V gene's germline CDR1 is MDHEN and CDR2 SYDVKM. J gave up 2 bases and V 7 bases, and 4 bases lay outside the gene matches. The rearrangement joins TRBV28 to TRBJ1-5; 8 nucleotides line up with TRBD1. Material for sequencing was PBMCs. This TCR was sampled from a woman aged 45-65 years in good health and CMV-seropositive. The CDR3 here is CASNADRGNQPQHF. The CDR3 DNA reads TGTGCCAGCAACGCGGACAGGGGCAATCAGCCCCAGCATTTT. The whole variable domain, remainder taken from reference TRBV28 and TRBJ1-5, is DVKVTQSSRYLVKRTGEKVFLECVQDMDHENMFWYRQDPGLGLRLIYFSYDVKMKEKGDIPEGYSVSREKKERFSLILESASTNQTSMYLCASNADRGNQPQHFGDGTRLSIL.